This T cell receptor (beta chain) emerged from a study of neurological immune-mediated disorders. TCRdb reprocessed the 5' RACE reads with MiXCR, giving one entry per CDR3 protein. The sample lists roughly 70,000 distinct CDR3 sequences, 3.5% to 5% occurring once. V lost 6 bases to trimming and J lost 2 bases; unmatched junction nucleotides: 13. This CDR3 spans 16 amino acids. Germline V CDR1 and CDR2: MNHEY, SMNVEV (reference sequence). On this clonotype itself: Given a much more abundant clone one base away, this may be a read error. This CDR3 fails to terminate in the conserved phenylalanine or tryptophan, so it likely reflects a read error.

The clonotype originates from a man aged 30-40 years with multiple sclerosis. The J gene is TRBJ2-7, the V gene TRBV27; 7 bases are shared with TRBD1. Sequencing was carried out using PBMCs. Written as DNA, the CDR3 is TGTGCCAGCAGCCTCTCCGTTGGGACAGTCACCTACGAGCAGTACTGC. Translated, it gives CASSLSVGTVTYEQYC.